This T cell receptor (beta chain) was sequenced in a study of beta chain features in type 1 diabetes. Worth noting for this clone: The target antigen is unknown.

The sequenced template was cDNA made from the entire isolated RNA. The assay was immunoSEQ multiplex PCR, and TCRdb's table has in-frame clones only and misses some. The sample lists about 700,000 clones, around an eighth occurring once. CDR1 and CDR2 from the germline V gene are SQVTM and ANQGSEA. This CDR3 has 10 amino acids. V lost 4 bases and J 8 bases, leaving 8 bases between the germline ends. Study conclusions and caveats: A possible short-template PCR bias applies equally to patients and controls. More deletions and fewer insertions at VDJ junctions were found in patients with type 1 diabetes. Moderately but significantly shorter TCRB CDR3s were found in Type 1 diabetes patients in all four CD4+ subsets.

Without exception, sorted populations had purity beyond 98%. The chain recombines TRBV29-1 with TRBJ1-2, with D unresolved. The sample was naive CD4+ T cells from blood. The source is a man aged 18 to 29 with type 1 diabetes. The chain's CDR3 is CSVGDGGYTF. For the CDR3, the DNA is TGCAGCGTTGGAGACGGAGGCTACACCTTC.